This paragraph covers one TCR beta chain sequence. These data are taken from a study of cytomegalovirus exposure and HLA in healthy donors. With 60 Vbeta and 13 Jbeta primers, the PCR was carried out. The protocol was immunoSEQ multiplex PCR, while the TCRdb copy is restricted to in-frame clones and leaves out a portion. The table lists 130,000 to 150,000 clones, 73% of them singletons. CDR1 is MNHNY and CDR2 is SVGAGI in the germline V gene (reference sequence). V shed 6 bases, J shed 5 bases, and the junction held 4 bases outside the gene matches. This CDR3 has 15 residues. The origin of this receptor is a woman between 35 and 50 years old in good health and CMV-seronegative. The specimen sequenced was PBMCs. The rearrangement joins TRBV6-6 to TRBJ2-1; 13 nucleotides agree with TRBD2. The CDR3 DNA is TGTGCCAGCAGCATACTAGCGGGGGGGGACAATGAGCAGTTCTTC. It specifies CASSILAGGDNEQFF.